The 27 T cell receptor beta chains in this list originate from one sample, sequenced in a study of T cells in Graves' hyperthyroidism and ophthalmopathy. Authors of the study amplified TCR beta CDR3 regions from RNA transcripts. With the HTBI primer set, the TCR CDR3 went through a first round of RT-PCR. TCRdb reanalysed the multiplex PCR reads using MiXCR and keeps one entry per CDR3 protein. The sample holds approximately 300,000 distinct CDR3 sequences, over 15% seen once. The sequenced sample was blood. Source of these receptors: a man between 25 and 39 years old with Graves' hyperthyroidism.

Many counts were recorded for this clonotype. V and J are TRBV7-2 and TRBJ2-1; D not resolved. The CDR3 spans 12 residues. Looked up from germline, CDR1 is SGHTA and CDR2 is FQGNSA. The V and J ends lost 3 bases and 7 bases respectively, with 7 bases between them. The CDR3, as DNA: TGTGCCAGCAGCTTGGAAGCTAATGAGCAGTTCTTC. This encodes CASSLEANEQFF.

This clonotype was detected ten times or more. This chain uses TRBV7-3 with TRBJ2-3, with D perhaps TRBD2 (6 bases). Trimming took 4 bases from V and 0 from J, leaving 17 bases between them. The germline V gene encodes CDR1 SGHTA and CDR2 FQGTGA. The CDR3 is 17 residues long. The CDR3 protein is CASSSEPGLTSTDTQYF. The CDR3 region has the DNA TGTGCCAGCAGCTCAGAGCCAGGACTAACTAGCACAGATACGCAGTATTTT.

Notes on this clonotype: This likely comes from a read error, as the CDR3 has no conserved phenylalanine or tryptophan at its end. In DNA, the CDR3 is TGTGCCAGCAGCCCGGCGGACTACGAGCAGTACCTC. Its protein is CASSPADYEQYL. The chain carries TRBV7-9 and TRBJ2-7; D is ambiguous. From germline, CDR1 is SEHNR and CDR2 FQNEAQ (reference sequence). V was pared by 5 bases and J by 3 bases, with 8 bases between. The CDR3 has 12 amino acids.

There are many counts of this clonotype. CDR3 region: CASSQDIGQWTEAFF. CDR3 nucleotide sequence: TGTGCCAGCAGCCAAGATATCGGCCAGTGGACTGAAGCTTTCTTT. The chain joins TRBV3-1 to TRBJ1-1, with D unclear. Per the germline V gene, CDR1 is LGHDT and CDR2 is YNNKEL (reference sequence). The CDR3 covers 15 residues. Between the trimmed V and J ends, which lost 0 bases and 5 bases, there was a span of 13 bases.

There are a few counts of this clonotype. The V call is TRBV4-1, the J call TRBJ2-1, with 8 bases lining up with TRBD2. Germline CDR1 reads MGHRA; CDR2 reads YSYEKL. With V trimmed by 2 bases and J by 8 bases, 11 bases remained unmatched. This CDR3 has 16 amino acids. In DNA form, the CDR3 reads TGCGCCAGCAGCCAAACGGGGGGGGAGGGCCGAGATGAGCAGTTCTTC. It yields the protein CASSQTGGEGRDEQFF.

This clonotype was recorded many times. This rearrangement joins TRBV12-3 or TRBV12-4 to TRBJ2-1; no reliable D call. The CDR3 loop spans 16 amino acids. Trimming stripped 7 bases from V and 2 bases from J, with 18 bases between. CDR3 nucleotide sequence: TGTGCCAGCATCCGAGGCAATATCGAAACCTACAATGAGCAGTTCTTC. Its protein is CASIRGNIETYNEQFF.

This clonotype was counted ten times or more. The J gene is TRBJ1-1, the V gene TRBV27; D perhaps matches TRBD1 (6 bases). The V end was cut by 5 bases, the J end by 3 bases, with 13 bases between. CDR1 MNHEY and CDR2 SMNVEV come from the germline V gene (reference sequence). The CDR3 has 14 amino acids. CDR3 region: CASSRQPGDTEAFF. In nucleotides, the CDR3 is TGTGCCAGCAGTCGCCAGCCAGGGGACACTGAAGCTTTCTTT.

This clonotype appeared many times. The chain joins TRBV5-1 to TRBJ1-1; maybe TRBD1 (6 bases). Trimming removed 1 base at V and 1 base at J, with 11 bases between. This CDR3 spans 15 amino acids. Germline CDR1 and CDR2: SGHRS and YFSETQ. The CDR3 sequence is CASSLTSQGNTEAFF. CDR3 nucleotides: TGCGCCAGCAGCTTGACCTCACAGGGGAACACTGAAGCTTTCTTT.

The chain couples TRBV5-1 to TRBJ1-1, with 7 bases lining up with TRBD1. Looked up from germline, CDR1 is SGHRS and CDR2 is YFSETQ. V dropped 3 bases and J dropped 7; count of bases not matched to a gene: 9. CDR3 length: 14 amino acids. This chain's CDR3 is CASSSLQGSGEAFF. DNA for the CDR3: TGCGCCAGCAGCTCGCTACAGGGGAGTGGTGAAGCTTTCTTT. Complete variable domain (other parts from reference TRBV5-1 and TRBJ1-1): KAGVTQTPRYLIKTRGQQVTLSCSPISGHRSVSWYQQTPGQGLQFLFEYFSETQRNKGNFPGRFSGRQFSNSRSEMNVSTLELGDSALYLCASSSLQGSGEAFFGQGTRLTVV.

The sample holds a few counts of this clonotype. This chain joins TRBV18 and TRBJ1-1, with 8 bases lining up with TRBD1. CDR3 size: 17 residues. Germline loops: CDR1 KGHSH, CDR2 LQKENI. With V trimmed by 0 bases and J by 5 bases, 11 bases remained unmatched. CDR3 residues: CASSPPGSRTGRTEAFF. The DNA for the CDR3 is TGTGCCAGCTCACCACCAGGATCCCGGACAGGGAGGACTGAAGCTTTCTTT.

This clonotype has more than one count but fewer than ten. The V gene is TRBV30, the J gene TRBJ1-5; 9 nucleotides line up with TRBD1. Per germline, CDR1 GTSNPN and CDR2 SVGIG (reference sequence). The CDR3 loop spans 15 amino acids. With 6 bases clipped from V and 6 bases from J, the junction kept 12 bases outside the gene matches. The chain's CDR3 is CACGTGKFGSQPQHF. The CDR3 DNA reads as TGTGCCTGTGGGACAGGGAAATTCGGGAGTCAGCCCCAGCATTTT.

The CDR3 DNA sequence: TGTGCCACCAGTGAGTCCCTTGGGGGAGAAGGGTTTAATGAGCAGTTCTTC. It encodes CATSESLGGEGFNEQFF. This rearrangement joins TRBV24-1 to TRBJ2-1; D assignment may be TRBD1 or TRBD2 (5 bases each). Trimming pared 4 bases from V and 7 bases from J, leaving 22 bases between. The CDR3 runs 17 residues. Germline loops: CDR1 KGHDR, CDR2 SFDVKD.

This clonotype was seen a handful of times. The rearrangement joins TRBV7-9 to TRBJ2-1, with no clear D. The CDR3 extends over 15 amino acids. V dropped 5 bases and J dropped 7 bases, with 18 bases sitting between them. Germline CDR1 is SEHNR and CDR2 is FQNEAQ (reference sequence). Written as DNA, the CDR3 is TGTGCCAGCAGCCCGAGTTTCCGCGCTGGGAATGAGCAGTTCTTC. This encodes CASSPSFRAGNEQFF.

On this clonotype itself: A clone one base away is much larger, so this may be a read error. The chain combines TRBV28 with TRBJ2-7, with D possibly TRBD2 on 6 matching bases. Trimming shortened V by 5 bases and J by 2 bases, and 19 bases separated the two germline ends. The CDR3 has 16 amino acids. From germline, CDR1 is MDHEN and CDR2 SYDVKM. The CDR3 reads CASSESSSGSPYEQYF. The CDR3 coding sequence is TGTGCCAGCAGTGAGTCAAGTAGCGGCTCACCCTACGAGCAGTACTTC.

This clonotype appeared many times. This chain joins TRBV11-2 and TRBJ2-1; possibly TRBD2 for D (5 bases). The V and J ends lost 0 bases and 4 bases respectively, with 10 bases between them. Germline CDR1 is SGHAT and CDR2 is FQNNGV. The CDR3 has 15 residues. This chain's CDR3 is CASSLEVGNYNEQFF. In DNA form, the CDR3 reads TGTGCCAGCAGCTTAGAGGTCGGGAATTACAATGAGCAGTTCTTC.

The rearrangement links TRBV15 to TRBJ1-6; D is possibly TRBD1 (5 bases). The V end was cut by 0 bases, the J end by 15 bases, with 18 bases between. The CDR3 runs to 15 residues. Germline-derived CDR1 and CDR2 are LNHNV and YYDKDF (reference sequence). The CDR3 sequence: CATSRDYATAGGLHF. DNA of the CDR3: TGTGCCACCAGCAGAGATTACGCGACAGCCGGGGGCCTCCACTTT.

This clonotype was seen ten or more times. V and J are TRBV6-2 or TRBV6-3 and TRBJ2-7; D uncertain. This CDR3 has 13 residues. Deletions cut 8 bases from V and 5 bases from J, with 16 bases between. Germline V gives CDR1 MNHEY, CDR2 SVGEGT. The CDR3 DNA is TGTGCCAGCCGATTACAAGGGTGGCACGAGCAGTACTTC. It yields the protein CASRLQGWHEQYF.

This clonotype was seen many times. The chain employs TRBV6-1 and TRBJ1-1, with 7 bases that match TRBD1. This CDR3 contains 20 residues. Losses at the gene ends were 8 bases for V and 1 base for J; bases not matched to a gene: 25. Germline V gives CDR1 MNHNS, CDR2 SASEGT. CDR3 in amino acids: CASALTWGRRDRSTNTEAFF. Written as DNA, the CDR3 is TGTGCCAGCGCTCTGACCTGGGGGAGGAGGGACAGAAGTACGAACACTGAAGCTTTCTTT.

This clonotype was seen repeatedly, ten times or more. The chain recombines TRBV20-1 with TRBJ1-1, with a possible D match to TRBD1 (6 bases). The germline CDR1 and CDR2 sequences are DFQATT and SNEGSKA (reference sequence). This CDR3 is 14 amino acids long. V was pared by 0 bases and J by 3 bases, with 11 bases between. In DNA, the CDR3 is TGCAGTGCTAGAGATGAAGGGGGAGACACTGAAGCTTTCTTT. This gives the protein CSARDEGGDTEAFF.

The chain couples TRBV5-4 to TRBJ2-1; no reliable D call. Germline V gene data show CDR1 as SGHNT and CDR2 as YYREEE (reference sequence). The CDR3 loop spans 12 amino acids. V lost 0 bases to trimming and J lost 6 bases, with 4 bases between them. CDR3 amino acids: CASSLGRNEQFF. CDR3 nucleotide sequence: TGTGCCAGCAGCTTGGGCCGCAATGAGCAGTTCTTC.

This clonotype was observed many times. The V call is TRBV20-1, the J call TRBJ2-7; TRBD1 or TRBD2 may be the D gene (7 bases each). Germline CDR1 and CDR2: DFQATT and SNEGSKA (reference sequence). CDR3 length: 16 amino acids. V was pared by 0 bases and J by 6 bases, with 21 bases between. CDR3 coding DNA: TGCAGTGCTAGAGATAGGGGAGGGGGCTACGTAGGCGAGCAGTACTTC. Encoded protein: CSARDRGGGYVGEQYF.

Many counts were recorded for this clonotype. This chain connects TRBV5-1 to TRBJ2-1, with a tentative D call TRBD2 (6 bases). V lost 3 bases and J 6 bases, leaving 22 bases between the germline ends. Germline assignment: CDR1 SGHRS and CDR2 YFSETQ. The CDR3 spans 17 residues. The CDR3: CASSYPVGGRRPNEQFF. The CDR3 bases are TGCGCCAGCAGCTACCCGGTCGGGGGACGCCGGCCCAATGAGCAGTTCTTC.

This clonotype has only a few counts. V is TRBV6-2 or TRBV6-3 and J is TRBJ2-2, with D unclear. The V end lost 6 bases, the J end lost 1 base, and 6 bases lay between the germline ends. The germline V gene encodes CDR1 MNHEY and CDR2 SVGEGT. This CDR3 contains 13 residues. Here the CDR3 DNA reads TGTGCCAGCAGGCGGAGGAACACCGGGGAGCTGTTTTTT. Protein product: CASRRRNTGELFF.

Ten or more counts support this clonotype. This chain joins TRBV2 and TRBJ2-3; D may be TRBD2 (6 bases). The V end lost 7 bases, the J end lost 6 bases, and 14 bases lay between the germline ends. Germline V gene sequence: CDR1 SNHLY, CDR2 FYNNEI. This CDR3 is built from 13 residues. The CDR3 region has the DNA TGTGCCAGCATGATAACTAGCTGGGATACGCAGTATTTT. Translating gives CASMITSWDTQYF.

This clonotype was found a few times. V gene TRBV7-9 combines with J gene TRBJ2-7; 9 bases map to TRBD1. This CDR3 contains 16 residues. With 5 bases clipped from V and 3 bases from J, the junction kept 11 bases outside the gene matches. Germline V gives CDR1 SEHNR, CDR2 FQNEAQ (reference sequence). CDR3 nucleotide sequence: TGTGCCAGCAGCCCTCGACAGGGGGACCGAGGCTACGAGCAGTACTTC. This sequence encodes CASSPRQGDRGYEQYF.

Ten or more counts support this clonotype. The chain has TRBV10-3 and TRBJ1-1; D might be TRBD1 (5 bases). V shed 9 bases and J shed 0 bases, with 17 bases lying between them. Germline V gene sequence: CDR1 ENHRY, CDR2 SYGVKD. The CDR3 length is 15 residues. The DNA of the CDR3 is TGTGCCATGGTCCGGGACTTGTCCATGAACACTGAAGCTTTCTTT. This encodes CAMVRDLSMNTEAFF.

The rearrangement joins TRBV4-1 to TRBJ2-3; 12 bases agree with TRBD2. Germline CDR1 reads MGHRA; CDR2 reads YSYEKL. CDR3 length: 15 residues. V lost 4 bases, J lost 2 bases, and 1 base stayed unmatched. Written as DNA, the CDR3 is TGCGCCAGCAGCCGGACTAGCGGGATCACAGATACGCAGTATTTT. Its protein product is CASSRTSGITDTQYF.